The 27 T cell receptor beta chains below come from one sample, sequenced in a study of cytomegalovirus exposure and HLA in healthy donors. PCR used 60 Vbeta primers and 13 Jbeta primers. Here immunoSEQ multiplex PCR was the method, and the copy in TCRdb shows in-frame clones only, minus some. The table has about 190,000 clones, 60% to 80% seen once. The sequenced sample was PBMCs. Receptors originate from a woman aged 30 to 39 in good health and CMV-seropositive.

The chain couples TRBV21-1 to TRBJ2-5; the table's TRBD2 call for D was not verified on the DNA. TRBV21-1 constitutes a pseudogene. The CDR3 spans 16 residues. The CDR3: CASSKGLAGLEETQYF. The DNA for the CDR3 is TGTGCCAGCAGCAAAGGGCTAGCGGGACTAGAAGAGACCCAGTACTTC.

The chain carries TRBV11-3 and TRBJ2-1; D unclear. Germline CDR1 is SGHNT and CDR2 is YENEEA. This CDR3 is 13 amino acids long. Trimming took 1 base from V and 5 from J, leaving 6 bases between them. CDR3: CASSLAFDNEQFF. The DNA for the CDR3 is TGTGCCAGCAGCTTAGCTTTCGACAATGAGCAGTTCTTC. The full variable domain, with the rest looked up from reference TRBV11-3 and TRBJ2-1, is EAGVVQSPRYKIIEKKQPVAFWCNPISGHNTLYWYLQNLGQGPELLIRYENEEAVDDSQLPKDRFSAERLKGVDSTLKIQPAELGDSAVYLCASSLAFDNEQFFGPGTRLTVL.

The chain employs TRBV2 and TRBJ1-5, with TRBD1 as a possible D gene (6 bases). Per germline, CDR1 SNHLY and CDR2 FYNNEI. V shed 6 bases and J shed 1 base, with 10 bases lying between them. The CDR3 loop spans 14 amino acids. This CDR3 reads CASRLDSSNQPQHF. The CDR3 nucleotides read TGTGCCAGCAGGCTGGACAGCAGCAATCAGCCCCAGCATTTT.

This chain links TRBV19 with TRBJ1-3; 9 bases agree with TRBD1. The V segment lost 7 bases and the J segment 0 bases; nucleotides outside the gene matches: 10. CDR3 size: 17 residues. Germline lookup yields CDR1 LNHDA and CDR2 SQIVND (reference sequence). CDR3 amino acids: CASTASGTGSSGNTIYF. CDR3 nucleotides: TGTGCCAGTACCGCTTCCGGGACAGGGTCCTCTGGAAACACCATATATTTT.

V and J are TRBV19 and TRBJ2-2; TRBD2 aligns across 10 bases. V lost 5 bases and J lost 7; bases outside the gene matches: 7. This CDR3 region has 15 residues. CDR1 and CDR2 (germline): LNHDA, SQIVND (reference sequence). This CDR3 reads CASSPSGRLGGELFF. The CDR3 DNA reads TGTGCCAGTAGTCCTAGCGGGAGATTGGGCGGGGAGCTGTTTTTT.

Only one count was recorded for this clone. J is TRBJ1-5 and V is TRBV4-3; 9 positions agree with TRBD1. Germline values: CDR1 LGHNA, CDR2 YSLEER. The CDR3 is 17 residues long. Losses at the gene ends were 0 bases for V and 1 base for J; bases not matched to a gene: 4. This CDR3 is CASSQDIGTGSNQPQHF. The CDR3 DNA is TGCGCCAGCAGCCAAGATATTGGGACAGGGAGCAATCAGCCCCAGCATTTT.

V gene TRBV30 combines with J gene TRBJ2-6; D is undetermined. CDR1 GTSNPN and CDR2 SVGIG come from the germline V gene (reference sequence). V gave up 0 bases and J gave up 2 bases, with 8 bases separating them. This CDR3 is built from 15 residues. Written as DNA, the CDR3 is TGTGCCTGGAGTGTAGGCCAGGCTGGGGCCAACGTCCTGACTTTC. Residues: CAWSVGQAGANVLTF.

The chain joins TRBV6-5 to TRBJ1-3, with D possibly TRBD1 on 6 matching bases. Germline loops: CDR1 MNHEY, CDR2 SVGAGI. The CDR3 length is 14 residues. The V gene lost 6 bases and the J gene lost 0 bases, with 9 bases spanning the gap. CDR3 protein: CASRADSSGNTIYF. DNA for the CDR3: TGTGCCAGCAGAGCGGACAGCTCTGGAAACACCATATATTTT.

This clone has only a few counts. The rearrangement uses TRBV7-2 and TRBJ2-7; tentatively, D is TRBD1 (6 bases). In germline, CDR1 is SGHTA, CDR2 FQGNSA. V lost 5 bases and J 0 bases, leaving 20 bases between the germline ends. The CDR3 runs to 17 residues. CDR3 DNA sequence: TGTGCCAGCAGCCCAAGAGGGAGTGGGGGCTTCTCCTACGAGCAGTACTTC. Protein: CASSPRGSGGFSYEQYF.

The chain employs TRBV30 and TRBJ2-7; D gene uncertain. CDR3 length: 10 residues. Trimming removed 2 bases from V and 7 bases from J, with 6 bases in between. CDR1 and CDR2 from the germline V gene are GTSNPN and SVGIG (reference sequence). CDR3 protein: CAWSKREQYF. For the CDR3, the DNA is TGTGCCTGGAGTAAGAGGGAGCAGTACTTC.

The J gene is TRBJ1-2, the V gene TRBV4-3; D is undetermined. Germline CDR1 LGHNA, CDR2 YSLEER. Trimming stripped 0 bases from V and 5 bases from J, with 10 bases between. This CDR3 region has 14 residues. This chain's CDR3 is CASSQDKLQYGYTF. The DNA for the CDR3 is TGCGCCAGCAGCCAAGATAAACTGCAATATGGCTACACCTTC.

The CDR3 here is CASSQDPWTGVETQYF. As DNA, the CDR3 is TGTGCCAGCAGCCAAGATCCCTGGACAGGGGTGGAGACCCAGTACTTC. The gene calls are TRBV4-2 and TRBJ2-5, with 9 bases matching TRBD1. The trim removed 0 bases at V and 5 bases at J, leaving 7 bases unmatched. Germline lookup yields CDR1 LGHNA and CDR2 YNFKEQ. CDR3 length: 16 amino acids.

The rearrangement links TRBV30 to TRBJ2-4, with 10 positions matching TRBD2. The CDR3 spans 20 residues. V was clipped by 4 bases and J by 0 bases; unmatched bases: 18. Germline lookup yields CDR1 GTSNPN and CDR2 SVGIG (reference sequence). The CDR3 is CAWTLKIGAGGALAKNIQYF. Here the CDR3 DNA reads TGTGCCTGGACTCTTAAGATAGGAGCGGGAGGGGCCCTAGCCAAAAACATTCAGTACTTC.

This chain uses TRBV5-1 with TRBJ2-2, with 7 bases fitting TRBD1. The CDR3 extends over 14 amino acids. V lost 4 bases to trimming and J lost 6 bases; unmatched junction nucleotides: 6. Germline CDR1 reads SGHRS; CDR2 reads YFSETQ. CDR3 in amino acids: CASSVPTGSGELFF. The DNA for the CDR3 is TGCGCCAGCAGCGTACCGACAGGGTCCGGGGAGCTGTTTTTT.

This rearrangement joins TRBV11-2 to TRBJ1-6; maybe TRBD1 (5 bases). Deletions cut 3 bases from V and 1 base from J, with 7 bases between. This CDR3 contains 15 residues. The V gene's germline CDR1 is SGHAT and CDR2 FQNNGV. The CDR3 coding sequence is TGTGCCAGCAGCTTCCAGGGATCCTATAATTCACCCCTCCACTTT. Translation gives CASSFQGSYNSPLHF.

The rearrangement uses TRBV5-1 and TRBJ2-1; 9 nucleotides agree with TRBD1. The CDR3 totals 16 residues. V was pared by 0 bases and J by 6 bases, with 7 bases of the junction left unmatched. Germline V gene sequence: CDR1 SGHRS, CDR2 YFSETQ. The CDR3 coding sequence is TGCGCCAGCAGCTTGGGGACAGGGGCACAGGTCAATGAGCAGTTCTTC. Protein sequence: CASSLGTGAQVNEQFF.

V is TRBV7-3 and J is TRBJ2-5; 9 nucleotides agree with TRBD1. Germline CDR1 is SGHTA and CDR2 is FQGTGA. Germline trimming cut 4 bases from V and 8 bases from J; bases unmatched to any gene: 5. The CDR3 covers 13 residues. The CDR3 region has the DNA TGTGCCAGCAGCTCACAGGGGGCTGAAACCCAGTACTTC. This translates into CASSSQGAETQYF.

A single count supports this clone. The CDR3 DNA is TGTGCCAGCAGTGCGGACAGGGGGGGCACAGATACGCAGTATTTT. Translated: CASSADRGGTDTQYF. This chain connects TRBV6-4 to TRBJ2-3, with 10 bases aligning to TRBD1. Losses at the gene ends were 4 bases for V and 1 base for J; bases not matched to a gene: 2. The CDR3 length is 15 residues. The germline V gene encodes CDR1 MRHNA and CDR2 SNTAGT.

The rearrangement joins TRBV9 to TRBJ1-2, with 10 nucleotides matching TRBD1. The germline V gene encodes CDR1 SGDLS and CDR2 YYNGEE. This CDR3 spans 13 amino acids. The J segment lost 6 bases and the V segment lost 3 bases, leaving 2 bases of the junction unmatched. CDR3 amino acids: CASSGQGANGYTF. CDR3 in DNA: TGTGCCAGCAGCGGACAGGGGGCGAATGGCTACACCTTC.

The chain recombines TRBV29-1 with TRBJ2-1; a possible D gene is TRBD2 (6 bases). This CDR3 is built from 16 residues. V lost 6 bases and J 6 bases, leaving 24 bases between the germline ends. CDR1 and CDR2 from the germline V gene are SQVTM and ANQGSEA. CDR3 region: CSVARSRAGPGNEQFF. CDR3 in DNA: TGCAGCGTGGCTCGATCCCGAGCGGGCCCAGGCAATGAGCAGTTCTTC.

The chain links TRBV11-2 to TRBJ2-3; TRBD1 aligns across 8 bases. V was pared by 5 bases and J by 6 bases, with 10 bases of the junction left unmatched. The V gene's germline CDR1 is SGHAT and CDR2 FQNNGV. CDR3 length equals 15 residues. The CDR3 sequence: CASSTYDRGSDTQYF. CDR3 in DNA: TGTGCCAGCAGCACATATGACAGGGGAAGCGATACGCAGTATTTT. The full variable domain, in which reference TRBV11-2 and TRBJ2-3 provide the parts outside the CDR3, is EAGVAQSPRYKIIEKRQSVAFWCNPISGHATLYWYQQILGQGPKLLIQFQNNGVVDDSQLPKDRFSAERLKGVDSTLKIQPAKLEDSAVYLCASSTYDRGSDTQYFGPGTRLTVL.

The chain is built from TRBV28 and TRBJ1-2; no clear D gene. The length of the CDR3 is 13 residues. Germline V gives CDR1 MDHEN, CDR2 SYDVKM. The V and J ends lost 2 bases and 3 bases respectively, with 7 bases between them. The DNA for the CDR3 is TGTGCCAGCAGTTTAGAGACTGACTATGGCTACACCTTC. This codes for CASSLETDYGYTF.

The rearrangement uses TRBV2 and TRBJ2-7; 11 bases agree with TRBD2. J gave up 9 bases and V 4 bases, and 11 bases lay outside the gene matches. Germline V gene lookup returns CDR1 SNHLY and CDR2 FYNNEI. This CDR3 has 15 amino acids. CDR3 loop: CASSVGSGRALWQYF. DNA of the CDR3: TGTGCCAGCAGTGTAGGTAGCGGGAGGGCCCTCTGGCAGTACTTC.

J is TRBJ2-7 and V is TRBV28, with D perhaps matching TRBD1 (5 bases). V was pared by 8 bases and J by 1 base, with 9 bases between. Germline CDR1 is MDHEN and CDR2 is SYDVKM. The CDR3 length is 12 residues. The CDR3 reads CASGAVSYEQYF. CDR3 nucleotide sequence: TGTGCCAGCGGGGCTGTGTCCTACGAGCAGTACTTC.

This chain links TRBV5-8 with TRBJ1-1; the D gene is possibly TRBD1 (5 bases). Trimming took off 4 bases at V and 5 bases at J, with 18 bases between the two ends. Per germline, CDR1 SGHTS and CDR2 YDEGEE. The CDR3 sequence is 15 residues long. Here the CDR3 reads CASSPWGVVRTEAFF. CDR3 in DNA: TGTGCCAGCAGCCCCTGGGGGGTGGTACGGACTGAAGCTTTCTTT.

This clone was recorded a few times. This sample also contains other DNA sequences that code for the same CDR3. The genes are TRBV5-1 and TRBJ1-1; TRBD1 agrees at 9 bases. CDR3 length: 14 amino acids. Trimming at V came to 3 bases and at J to 1 base, leaving 1 base not matched to a gene. CDR1 and CDR2 (germline): SGHRS, YFSETQ. In DNA, the CDR3 is TGCGCCAGCAGCTCGGACAGGGGGAACACTGAAGCTTTCTTT. It codes for CASSSDRGNTEAFF.

Details on this clone: A read error may account for a junction end that differs from germline. The CDR3 DNA reads TGCACCAGCAGCTTGCGGGACAGGGCGGCAGATACGCAGTATTTT. Residues: CTSSLRDRAADTQYF. V usage is TRBV5-1 and J usage is TRBJ2-3, with 9 bases that match TRBD1. In germline, CDR1 is SGHRS, CDR2 YFSETQ. The CDR3 runs to 15 residues.